The entry below gives a single T cell receptor beta chain sequence along with its context. The table came from immunoSEQ multiplex PCR; TCRdb's copy has only in-frame clones and leaves some out. The repertoire holds about 40,000 clones, with approximately 90% as singletons. The data were taken from a study of T cell changes during pregnancy in multiple sclerosis. Looked up from germline, CDR1 is SGHTA and CDR2 is FQGNSA. Losses at the gene ends were 5 bases for V and 3 bases for J; bases not matched to a gene: 20. The CDR3 loop spans 19 amino acids. V usage is TRBV7-2 and J usage is TRBJ2-5, with 8 bases fitting TRBD1. The input for sequencing was peripheral blood, taken before pregnancy. This TCR was recovered from a female donor with multiple sclerosis, enrolled in a pregnancy study. CDR3 sequence: CASSPTPTGDMGRKETQYF. The CDR3, as DNA: TGTGCCAGCAGCCCCACACCGACAGGGGACATGGGGCGAAAAGAGACCCAGTACTTC.